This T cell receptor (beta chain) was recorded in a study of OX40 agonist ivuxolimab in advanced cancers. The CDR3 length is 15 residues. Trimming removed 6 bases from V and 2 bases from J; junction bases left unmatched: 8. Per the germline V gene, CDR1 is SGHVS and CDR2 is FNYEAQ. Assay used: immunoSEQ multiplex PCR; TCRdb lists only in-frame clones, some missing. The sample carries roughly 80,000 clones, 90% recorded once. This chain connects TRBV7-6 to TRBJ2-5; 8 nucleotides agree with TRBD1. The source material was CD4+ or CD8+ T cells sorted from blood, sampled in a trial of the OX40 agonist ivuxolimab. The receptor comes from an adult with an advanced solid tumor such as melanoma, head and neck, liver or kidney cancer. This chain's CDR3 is CASSSQGQGQETQYF. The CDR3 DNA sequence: TGTGCCAGCAGTTCTCAAGGACAGGGTCAAGAGACCCAGTACTTC.